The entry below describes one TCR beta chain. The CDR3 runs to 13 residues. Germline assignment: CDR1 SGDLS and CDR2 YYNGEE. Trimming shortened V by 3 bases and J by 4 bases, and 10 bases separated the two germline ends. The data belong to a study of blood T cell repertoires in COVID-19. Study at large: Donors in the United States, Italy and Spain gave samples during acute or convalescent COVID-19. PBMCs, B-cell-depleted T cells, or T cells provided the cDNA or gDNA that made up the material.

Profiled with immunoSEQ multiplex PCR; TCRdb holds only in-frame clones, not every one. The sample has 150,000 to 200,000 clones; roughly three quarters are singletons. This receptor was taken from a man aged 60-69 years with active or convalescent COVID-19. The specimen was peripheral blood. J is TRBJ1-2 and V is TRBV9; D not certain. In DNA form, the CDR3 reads TGTGCCAGCAGCGAGTCGTCTAGCTATGGCTACACCTTC. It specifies CASSESSSYGYTF.